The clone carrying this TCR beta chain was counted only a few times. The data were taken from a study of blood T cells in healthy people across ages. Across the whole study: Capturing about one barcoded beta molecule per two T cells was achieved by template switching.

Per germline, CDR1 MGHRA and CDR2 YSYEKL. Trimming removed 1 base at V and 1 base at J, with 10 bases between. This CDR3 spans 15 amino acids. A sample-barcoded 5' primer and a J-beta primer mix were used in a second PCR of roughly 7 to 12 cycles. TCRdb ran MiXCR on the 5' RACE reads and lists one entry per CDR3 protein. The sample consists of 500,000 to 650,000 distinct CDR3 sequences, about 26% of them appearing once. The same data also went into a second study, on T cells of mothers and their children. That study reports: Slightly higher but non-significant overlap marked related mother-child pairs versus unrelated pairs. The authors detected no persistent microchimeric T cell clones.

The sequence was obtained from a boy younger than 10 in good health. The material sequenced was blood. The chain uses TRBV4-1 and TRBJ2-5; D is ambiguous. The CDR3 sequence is CASSQGRPAQETQYF. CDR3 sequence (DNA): TGCGCCAGCAGCCAAGGCCGGCCAGCCCAAGAGACCCAGTACTTC.